This T cell receptor beta chain was sequenced in a study of T-cell reconstitution after alpha-beta-depleted transplantation in children. The authors prepared the TCRbeta library with unique molecular identifiers. TCRdb reprocessed the PCR reads via MiXCR and lists one record per CDR3 protein. This table has about 980,000 distinct CDR3 sequences, about 30% appearing once. Note on this clonotype: Its antigen is currently unknown.

V shed 1 base and J shed 0 bases, with 13 bases lying between them. The CDR3 extends over 18 amino acids. From germline, CDR1 is SGHAT and CDR2 FQDESV (reference sequence). Overall study results and limits: At around two months after transplant, the alpha-beta T cells were reportedly derived from several hundred expanded clones that came from non-depleted graft cells.

This sequence was found in a boy younger than two who had a stem cell transplant for SCID, so the T cells may come from the graft donor. The chain has TRBV11-1 and TRBJ1-6; a weak D match, TRBD1 (5 bases). Sequenced material: PBMCs, mostly from graft donor cells, taken 360 days after TCRalphabeta/CD19-depleted stem cell transplant. DNA for the CDR3: TGTGCCAGCAGCTTAGTATGGGCAGGGAGCTCCTATAATTCACCCCTCCACTTT. Translating it yields CASSLVWAGSSYNSPLHF.